One sample yielded the 27 T cell receptor beta chains listed below, sequenced in a study of vaccination and CD4 T cells after COVID-19. Sequenced with the Oncomine TCR Beta short-read assay was DNA taken from cultured CD4+ T cells. Via MiXCR, TCRdb re-called the PCR reads, giving one row per CDR3 protein. The table records 9,500 to 15,000 distinct CDR3 sequences, roughly a fifth of them present only once. These TCRs are of unknown antigen specificity. Treatment reported: approximately nine-day PBMC culture with coronavirus spike peptide pools or control peptides (ViraFEST assay). The sample in question was CD4+ T cells from blood, cultured in vitro, obtained before SARS-CoV-2 vaccination. The receptor set was obtained from a human donor who received a COVID-19 vaccine.

The J gene is TRBJ1-1, the V gene TRBV7-8; 7 positions agree with TRBD1. Trimming cost V 5 bases and J 1 base; bases outside gene matches: 4. The germline V gene has CDR1 SGHVS and CDR2 FQNEAQ. The CDR3 sequence is 14 residues long. The DNA for the CDR3 is TGTGCCAGCAGCACTTACAGGGGGAACACTGAAGCTTTCTTT. Encoded protein: CASSTYRGNTEAFF.

This chain joins TRBV3-1 and TRBJ2-1; 7 nucleotides align to TRBD2. Unmatched junction bases numbered 1, after V lost 4 bases and J lost 7 bases. Germline CDR1 reads LGHDT; CDR2 reads YNNKEL (reference sequence). The CDR3 length is 12 residues. CDR3 region: CASSRLANEQFF. The CDR3 nucleotides read TGTGCCAGCAGCCGACTAGCAAATGAGCAGTTCTTC.

CDR3 in DNA: TGTGCCAGCAGTGAACTTCTCTTTGGGCCCCAGCATTTT. Translation gives CASSELLFGPQHF. The chain employs TRBV6-4 and TRBJ1-5; D gene uncertain. Trimming took off 3 bases at V and 9 bases at J, with 12 bases between the two ends. The CDR3 is 13 residues long. Germline loops: CDR1 MRHNA, CDR2 SNTAGT.

The J gene is TRBJ1-1, the V gene TRBV28; tentative D call: TRBD1 (6 bases). V shed 2 bases and J shed 1 base, with 8 bases lying between them. The CDR3 is made up of 14 amino acids. Germline V CDR1 and CDR2: MDHEN, SYDVKM. The CDR3 DNA is TGTGCCAGCAGTTTAGGGGACACGAACACTGAAGCTTTCTTT. It codes for CASSLGDTNTEAFF.

The chain is built from TRBV7-8 and TRBJ2-3, with D perhaps matching TRBD2 (6 bases). Trimming shortened V by 1 base and J by 0 bases, and 17 bases separated the two germline ends. The CDR3 has 18 amino acids. Germline V gene data show CDR1 as SGHVS and CDR2 as FQNEAQ. The CDR3 loop is CASSLGGKVAASTDTQYF. CDR3 nucleotide sequence: TGTGCCAGCAGCTTAGGGGGGAAAGTAGCGGCTAGCACAGATACGCAGTATTTT.

A few counts support this clonotype. CDR3 coding DNA: TGTGCCAGCAGTTTGCCTAGCGGGGGGGCAAAAAGCGAGCAGTACTTC. It is translated as CASSLPSGGAKSEQYF. V usage is TRBV28 and J usage is TRBJ2-7, with 12 bases aligning to TRBD2. This CDR3 has 16 residues. V trimming: 3 bases; J trimming: 6 bases; junction bases outside the gene matches: 9. Germline V gives CDR1 MDHEN, CDR2 SYDVKM.

The chain uses TRBV6-1 and TRBJ2-1; 15 positions match TRBD2. The CDR3 totals 14 residues. V was pared by 8 bases and J by 10 bases, with 6 bases of the junction left unmatched. Germline V CDR1 and CDR2: MNHNS, SASEGT. Written as DNA, the CDR3 is TGTGCCAGCCGCGGACTAGCGGGGGGGAGGGAGCAGTTCTTC. Translated: CASRGLAGGREQFF.

This clonotype was seen a handful of times. The chain has TRBV11-1 and TRBJ1-1; no clear D. The V gene's germline CDR1 is SGHAT and CDR2 FQDESV (reference sequence). V lost 3 bases and J lost 1, with 6 bases in between. The CDR3 contains 13 residues. The CDR3 region has the DNA TGTGCCAGCAGCTTTATTAGGAACACTGAAGCTTTCTTT. Translating gives CASSFIRNTEAFF.

This clonotype was recorded a few times. The V call is TRBV19, the J call TRBJ2-1; 10 bases line up with TRBD1. Germline trimming cut 5 bases from V and 8 bases from J; bases unmatched to any gene: 12. This CDR3 has 16 amino acids. Looked up from germline, CDR1 is LNHDA and CDR2 is SQIVND (reference sequence). CDR3 loop: CASSEGTGVFEYEQFF. CDR3 nucleotide sequence: TGTGCCAGTAGTGAGGGGACAGGGGTATTCGAGTATGAGCAGTTCTTC.

This clonotype came up a few times. The gene calls are TRBV5-1 and TRBJ1-1; D is ambiguous. V was pared by 0 bases and J by 1 base, with 7 bases between. The CDR3 loop spans 14 amino acids. CDR1 and CDR2 from the germline V gene are SGHRS and YFSETQ. CDR3 protein: CASSLGLENTEAFF. CDR3 in DNA: TGCGCCAGCAGCTTGGGGTTGGAGAACACTGAAGCTTTCTTT. Based on the CDR3 plus reference TRBV5-1 and TRBJ1-1, the full variable domain is KAGVTQTPRYLIKTRGQQVTLSCSPISGHRSVSWYQQTPGQGLQFLFEYFSETQRNKGNFPGRFSGRQFSNSRSEMNVSTLELGDSALYLCASSLGLENTEAFFGQGTRLTVV.

V usage is TRBV19 and J usage is TRBJ1-5; D is unclear. The germline V and J ends were trimmed by 3 bases and 0 bases, with 12 bases remaining between them. Per the germline V gene, CDR1 is LNHDA and CDR2 is SQIVND (reference sequence). This CDR3 is built from 16 residues. The CDR3 region is CASSMVGTYSNQPQHF. CDR3 DNA sequence: TGTGCCAGTAGTATGGTGGGAACTTATAGCAATCAGCCCCAGCATTTT.

The genes are TRBV5-4 and TRBJ1-2; the D gene is possibly TRBD1 (5 bases). The CDR3 runs 14 residues. Trimming cost V 2 bases and J 3 bases, with 11 bases left between them. CDR1 and CDR2 (germline): SGHNT, YYREEE (reference sequence). Here the CDR3 reads CASSFGGMDYGYTF. As DNA, the CDR3 is TGTGCCAGCAGCTTCGGGGGAATGGACTATGGCTACACCTTC. The full variable domain, with the rest looked up from reference TRBV5-4 and TRBJ1-2, is ETGVTQSPTHLIKTRGQQVTLRCSSQSGHNTVSWYQQALGQGPQFIFQYYREEENGRGNFPPRFSGLQFPNYSSELNVNALELDDSALYLCASSFGGMDYGYTFGSGTRLTVV.

The chain couples TRBV5-5 to TRBJ1-5; D is ambiguous. This CDR3 comprises 13 residues. In germline, CDR1 is SGHKS, CDR2 YYEKEE (reference sequence). V gave up 0 bases and J gave up 8 bases, with 9 bases separating them. The CDR3 sequence is CASSLGGLEPQHF. Written as DNA, the CDR3 is TGTGCCAGCAGCTTGGGGGGTCTAGAGCCCCAGCATTTT.

This clonotype showed up just a few times. The chain uses TRBV20-1 and TRBJ1-5, with 9 bases aligning to TRBD1. CDR3 size: 13 residues. Per germline, CDR1 DFQATT and CDR2 SNEGSKA (reference sequence). V dropped 5 bases and J dropped 4; count of bases not matched to a gene: 3. The CDR3 region has the DNA TGCAGTGCTGGGACAGGGCGGAATCAGCCCCAGCATTTT. Encoded protein: CSAGTGRNQPQHF.

A few counts support this clonotype. The chain carries TRBV28 and TRBJ2-2; 8 positions agree with TRBD2. Germline trimming cut 2 bases from V and 5 bases from J; bases unmatched to any gene: 4. The CDR3 runs to 15 residues. The V gene's germline CDR1 is MDHEN and CDR2 SYDVKM. CDR3 DNA: TGTGCCAGCAGTTTAGGCGGGGGGCGGACCGGGGAGCTGTTTTTT. Protein product: CASSLGGGRTGELFF.

This clonotype occurred a few times. J is TRBJ2-7 and V is TRBV7-2; D is unresolved. V was clipped by 1 base and J by 2 bases, with 9 bases between them. The CDR3 spans 14 residues. Germline-derived CDR1 and CDR2 are SGHTA and FQGNSA. CDR3 coding DNA: TGTGCCAGCAGCTTAGAGTCTGGTACCTACGAGCAGTACTTC. It yields the protein CASSLESGTYEQYF.

The rearrangement links TRBV20-1 to TRBJ1-1; D uncertain. This CDR3 is built from 12 residues. Trimming stripped 1 base from V and 2 bases from J, with 5 bases between. Germline V gene data show CDR1 as DFQATT and CDR2 as SNEGSKA (reference sequence). The CDR3 nucleotides read TGCAGTGCTAGAGTTAGAAACACTGAAGCTTTCTTT. Protein product: CSARVRNTEAFF.

A few counts support this clonotype. V is TRBV4-2 and J is TRBJ1-3; 7 positions match TRBD1. The CDR3 is 15 amino acids. Losses at the gene ends were 4 bases for V and 0 bases for J; bases not matched to a gene: 3. Per germline, CDR1 LGHNA and CDR2 YNFKEQ. This CDR3 reads CASSRDSHSGNTIYF. The CDR3 DNA sequence: TGTGCCAGCAGCCGGGACAGCCACTCTGGAAACACCATATATTTT.

This clonotype was seen a few times. This chain uses TRBV18 with TRBJ1-1; D is unresolved. The CDR3 consists of 14 residues. The V end lost 1 base, the J end lost 1 base, and 7 bases lay between the germline ends. Looked up from germline, CDR1 is KGHSH and CDR2 is LQKENI. CDR3 amino acids: CASSPQGGNTEAFF. CDR3 nucleotides: TGTGCCAGCTCACCACAAGGCGGGAACACTGAAGCTTTCTTT.

This clonotype was seen more than once but under ten times. This chain links TRBV20-1 with TRBJ1-2, with a weak D call TRBD1 (6 bases). The length of the CDR3 is 13 residues. Per germline, CDR1 DFQATT and CDR2 SNEGSKA (reference sequence). V was shortened by 3 bases and J by 2 bases, with 10 bases between the two germline ends. Here the CDR3 reads CSARNRDNYGYTF. The CDR3 DNA is TGCAGTGCTAGGAACAGGGACAACTATGGCTACACCTTC.

The chain carries TRBV19 and TRBJ2-2; D may correspond to TRBD1 or TRBD2 (6 bases each). V gave up 5 bases and J gave up 7 bases, with 14 bases separating them. Per the germline V gene, CDR1 is LNHDA and CDR2 is SQIVND (reference sequence). The CDR3 extends over 14 amino acids. The CDR3 sequence: CASSPMGGGGELFF. As DNA, the CDR3 is TGTGCCAGTAGTCCGATGGGGGGCGGCGGGGAGCTGTTTTTT.

In this sample, this clonotype turned up a few times. The chain recombines TRBV5-1 with TRBJ1-1; maybe TRBD1 (6 bases). V was clipped by 0 bases and J by 8 bases, with 17 bases between them. Germline lookup yields CDR1 SGHRS and CDR2 YFSETQ. There are 15 residues in the CDR3. The DNA for the CDR3 is TGCGCCAGCAGCTTGGCCCCAGGGGCACAGACCGAAGCTTTCTTT. Its protein product is CASSLAPGAQTEAFF. Variable domain in full (rest from reference TRBV5-1 and TRBJ1-1): KAGVTQTPRYLIKTRGQQVTLSCSPISGHRSVSWYQQTPGQGLQFLFEYFSETQRNKGNFPGRFSGRQFSNSRSEMNVSTLELGDSALYLCASSLAPGAQTEAFFGQGTRLTVV.

As regards this clonotype: The junction shows a germline mismatch at one end, possibly a read error. This chain connects TRBV4-1 to TRBJ1-2; 8 nucleotides line up with TRBD1. There are 16 residues in the CDR3. Germline V CDR1 and CDR2: MGHRA, YSYEKL. The CDR3 region is CASSQESAGGDYDYTF. DNA for the CDR3: TGCGCCAGCAGCCAAGAGTCCGCAGGGGGCGACTATGACTACACCTTC.

This clonotype was counted between two and nine times. The chain couples TRBV6-1 to TRBJ2-5; D gene ambiguous. Germline values: CDR1 MNHNS, CDR2 SASEGT. V gave up 1 base and J gave up 5 bases, with 8 bases separating them. The CDR3 sequence is 13 residues long. In nucleotides, the CDR3 is TGTGCCAGCAGTGAAGGGAGTCGGGAGACCCAGTACTTC. Translation gives CASSEGSRETQYF.

The chain is built from TRBV4-2 and TRBJ2-1, with TRBD2 matching 8 bases. V was pared by 1 base and J by 0 bases, with 2 bases of the junction left unmatched. Germline V CDR1 and CDR2: LGHNA, YNFKEQ. The CDR3 length is 16 residues. CDR3 amino acids: CASSQVGTSSYNEQFF. DNA of the CDR3: TGTGCCAGCAGCCAAGTGGGGACTAGCTCCTACAATGAGCAGTTCTTC.

This clonotype has a handful of counts. The chain combines TRBV7-8 with TRBJ1-3; D is possibly TRBD1 (5 bases). The V gene lost 1 base and the J gene lost 0 bases, with 10 bases spanning the gap. Germline V gene lookup returns CDR1 SGHVS and CDR2 FQNEAQ. The CDR3 runs to 16 residues. The CDR3 DNA follows: TGTGCCAGCAGCTTAGTCGGTGGACACTCTGGAAACACCATATATTTT. Its protein is CASSLVGGHSGNTIYF.

This chain joins TRBV10-1 and TRBJ2-1; 7 positions agree with TRBD2. Germline V CDR1 and CDR2: WNHNN, SYGVQD (reference sequence). The J segment lost 5 bases and the V segment lost 4 bases, leaving 11 bases of the junction unmatched. This CDR3 has 16 residues. The CDR3 is CASSAYGRGTHNEQFF. The CDR3 region has the DNA TGCGCCAGCAGTGCGTACGGGCGGGGGACCCACAATGAGCAGTTCTTC.